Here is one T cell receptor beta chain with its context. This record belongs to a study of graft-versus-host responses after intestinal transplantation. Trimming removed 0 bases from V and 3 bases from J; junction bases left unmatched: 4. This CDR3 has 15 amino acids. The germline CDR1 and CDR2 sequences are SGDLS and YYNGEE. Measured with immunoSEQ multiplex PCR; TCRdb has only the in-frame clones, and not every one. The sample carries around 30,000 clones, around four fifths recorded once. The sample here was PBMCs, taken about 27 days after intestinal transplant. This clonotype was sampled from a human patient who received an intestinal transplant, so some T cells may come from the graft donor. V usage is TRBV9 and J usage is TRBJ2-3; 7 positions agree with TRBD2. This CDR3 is CASSVAGLHTDTQYF. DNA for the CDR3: TGTGCCAGCAGCGTAGCGGGACTACATACAGATACGCAGTATTTT.